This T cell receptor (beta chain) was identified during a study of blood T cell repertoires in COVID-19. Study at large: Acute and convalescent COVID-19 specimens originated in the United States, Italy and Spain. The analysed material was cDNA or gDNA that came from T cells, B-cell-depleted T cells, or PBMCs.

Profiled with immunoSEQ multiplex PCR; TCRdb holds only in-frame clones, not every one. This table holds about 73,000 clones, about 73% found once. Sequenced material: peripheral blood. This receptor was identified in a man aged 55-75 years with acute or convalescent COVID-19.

The CDR3 DNA reads as TGTGCCAGCAGCTTAGGGCCGTCAGGTGAGCAGTTCTTC. It is translated as CASSLGPSGEQFF. The chain employs TRBV11-3 and TRBJ2-1; D not resolved. V was pared by 1 base and J by 9 bases, with 10 bases between. Germline V gene lookup returns CDR1 SGHNT and CDR2 YENEEA. The CDR3 loop spans 13 amino acids.